These 15 T cell receptor beta chains came from one sample sequenced in a study of blood T cell repertoires in COVID-19. TCRdb's table, derived via immunoSEQ multiplex PCR, lists solely in-frame clones and lacks some. The repertoire holds over 150,000 clones, with about four fifths as singletons. Sequenced material: PBMCs or T cells enriched from blood (not recorded which). The source is a man aged 40-49 years who had recovered from COVID-19.

CDR3 in DNA: TGTGCCAGCAGCTTATCAGGGGGCGCGGTTTCACCCCTCCACTTT. The encoded protein is CASSLSGGAVSPLHF. This chain links TRBV7-9 with TRBJ1-6; the match to TRBD1 covers 8 bases. V was clipped by 2 bases and J by 9 bases; unmatched bases: 6. CDR1 and CDR2 (germline): SEHNR, FQNEAQ (reference sequence). The CDR3 runs 15 residues.

The genes are TRBV18 and TRBJ1-6; 7 bases are shared with TRBD1. Per the germline V gene, CDR1 is KGHSH and CDR2 is LQKENI. The CDR3 totals 17 residues. Trimming at V came to 3 bases and at J to 6 bases, leaving 11 bases not matched to a gene. CDR3 sequence: CASSPIPRQGLNSPLHF. The CDR3 nucleotides read TGTGCCAGCTCACCGATCCCCCGACAGGGCCTTAATTCACCCCTCCACTTT.

The V and J genes are TRBV30 and TRBJ2-1; the match to TRBD2 covers 7 bases. J lost 9 bases, V lost 5 bases, and 10 bases had no gene match. The CDR3 spans 13 residues. CDR1 and CDR2 (germline): GTSNPN, SVGIG (reference sequence). Here the CDR3 DNA reads TGTGCCTGGGAATATGGGGAGGGTAGTGAGCAGTTCTTC. Protein product: CAWEYGEGSEQFF.

The chain joins TRBV19 to TRBJ2-7; tentatively, D is TRBD1 (6 bases). The germline V and J ends were trimmed by 6 bases and 2 bases, with 17 bases remaining between them. CDR1 and CDR2 from the germline V gene are LNHDA and SQIVND (reference sequence). The CDR3 is made up of 15 amino acids. The CDR3 DNA sequence: TGTGCCAGTAGGGAACAGGGCCCCGGCGCCTACGAGCAGTACTTC. This encodes CASREQGPGAYEQYF.

The chain links TRBV5-1 to TRBJ2-7, with D perhaps matching TRBD2 (6 bases). Germline CDR1 and CDR2: SGHRS and YFSETQ. CDR3 length: 14 amino acids. V lost 4 bases to trimming and J lost 3 bases, with 14 bases between them. The CDR3 DNA follows: TGCGCCAGCAGCCGGCTGCGGGAAGGCTACGAGCAGTACTTC. It encodes CASSRLREGYEQYF.

V gene TRBV9 combines with J gene TRBJ2-5; 7 bases are shared with TRBD2. V lost 6 bases and J lost 2; bases outside the gene matches: 4. The CDR3 consists of 13 residues. CDR1 SGDLS and CDR2 YYNGEE come from the germline V gene. The CDR3 region has the DNA TGTGCCAGCAAGCCAGCGGGGCAAGAGACCCAGTACTTC. It encodes CASKPAGQETQYF.

J is TRBJ2-6 and V is TRBV7-6; 7 positions match TRBD1. The junction had 7 bases not matched to a gene; V was cut back by 1 base and J by 1 base. The germline CDR1 and CDR2 sequences are SGHVS and FNYEAQ. This CDR3 is built from 18 residues. CDR3 amino acids: CASSLGGTESSGANVLTF. CDR3 nucleotides: TGTGCCAGCAGCTTAGGGGGGACAGAGTCATCTGGGGCCAACGTCCTGACTTTC.

The chain has TRBV28 and TRBJ1-5, with 10 bases fitting TRBD1. The CDR3 is made up of 14 amino acids. V was clipped by 5 bases and J by 5 bases; unmatched bases: 3. Germline V CDR1 and CDR2: MDHEN, SYDVKM. The CDR3 nucleotides read TGTGCCAGCAGTGGGGGGACAGGGGATCAGCCCCAGCATTTT. Protein: CASSGGTGDQPQHF.

The rearrangement links TRBV6-2 or TRBV6-3 to TRBJ1-2; 12 bases align to TRBD1. Per germline, CDR1 MNHEY and CDR2 SVGEGT. Trimming cost V 4 bases and J 3 bases; bases outside gene matches: 6. The CDR3 has 16 amino acids. CDR3 sequence reads: CASSSSGTGGDYGYTF. Here the CDR3 DNA reads TGTGCCAGCAGTTCCTCCGGGACAGGGGGCGACTATGGCTACACCTTC.

This clone was detected only once. The chain combines TRBV6-1 with TRBJ2-1; no clear D gene. Germline assignment: CDR1 MNHNS and CDR2 SASEGT. Deletions cut 2 bases from V and 6 bases from J, with 5 bases between. CDR3 length equals 12 residues. Here the CDR3 reads CASSEHSNEQFF. The CDR3 DNA sequence: TGTGCCAGCAGTGAACACAGCAATGAGCAGTTCTTC.

This rearrangement joins TRBV15 to TRBJ2-5; D possibly corresponds to TRBD1 (6 bases). V lost 5 bases, J lost 5 bases, and 12 bases lay in between. Per the germline V gene, CDR1 is LNHNV and CDR2 is YYDKDF (reference sequence). The length of the CDR3 is 13 residues. The CDR3 reads CATSGGSGETQYF. Written as DNA, the CDR3 is TGTGCCACCAGCGGGGGCTCTGGGGAGACCCAGTACTTC.

The rearrangement uses TRBV27 and TRBJ2-3, with 10 positions matching TRBD2. Germline V gene data show CDR1 as MNHEY and CDR2 as SMNVEV (reference sequence). The CDR3 is made up of 16 amino acids. The V segment lost 5 bases and the J segment 3 bases; nucleotides outside the gene matches: 8. CDR3: CASSPIWTSGTDTQYF. The CDR3 coding sequence is TGTGCCAGCAGTCCGATTTGGACTAGCGGAACAGATACGCAGTATTTT.

This chain links TRBV27 with TRBJ2-7, with a weak D call TRBD2 (5 bases). CDR3 size: 13 residues. V shed 6 bases and J shed 2 bases, with 11 bases lying between them. Germline lookup yields CDR1 MNHEY and CDR2 SMNVEV (reference sequence). Here the CDR3 DNA reads TGTGCCAGCAGACCCGACGGGACCTACGAGCAGTACTTC. This codes for CASRPDGTYEQYF.

The chain carries TRBV28 and TRBJ1-1; 8 nucleotides match TRBD1. The V gene's germline CDR1 is MDHEN and CDR2 SYDVKM. The CDR3 spans 13 residues. V shed 2 bases and J 8 bases; nucleotides not matched to a gene: 4. The CDR3 nucleotides read TGTGCCAGCAGTTTAGTCAGGGGGCGCGAAGCTTTCTTT. Translating it yields CASSLVRGREAFF. Full variable domain (rest looked up from reference TRBV28 and TRBJ1-1): DVKVTQSSRYLVKRTGEKVFLECVQDMDHENMFWYRQDPGLGLRLIYFSYDVKMKEKGDIPEGYSVSREKKERFSLILESASTNQTSMYLCASSLVRGREAFFGQGTRLTVV.

The V call is TRBV13, the J call TRBJ2-1; D perhaps matches TRBD2 (5 bases). The CDR3 is 13 amino acids. Trimming pared 2 bases from V and 6 bases from J, leaving 8 bases between. Germline CDR1 is PRHDT and CDR2 is FYEKMQ (reference sequence). DNA for the CDR3: TGTGCCAGCAGCTTAATTAGCGCCAATGAGCAGTTCTTC. Its translation is CASSLISANEQFF.